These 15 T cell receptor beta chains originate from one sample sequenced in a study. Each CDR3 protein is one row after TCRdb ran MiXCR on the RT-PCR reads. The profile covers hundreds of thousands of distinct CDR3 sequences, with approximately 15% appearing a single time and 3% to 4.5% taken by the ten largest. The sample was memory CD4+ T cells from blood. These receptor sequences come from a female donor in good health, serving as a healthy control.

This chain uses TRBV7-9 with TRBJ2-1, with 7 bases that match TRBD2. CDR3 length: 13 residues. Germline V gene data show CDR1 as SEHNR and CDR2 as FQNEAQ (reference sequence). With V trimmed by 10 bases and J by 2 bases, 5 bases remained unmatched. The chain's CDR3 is CAKLAAAYNEQFF. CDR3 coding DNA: TGTGCCAAGCTAGCGGCCGCCTACAATGAGCAGTTCTTC.

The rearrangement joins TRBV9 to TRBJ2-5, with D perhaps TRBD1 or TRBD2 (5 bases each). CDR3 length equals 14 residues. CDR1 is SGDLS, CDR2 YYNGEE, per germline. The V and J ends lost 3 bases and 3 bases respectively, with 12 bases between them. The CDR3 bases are TGTGCCAGCAGCGCCGGGTGGGGGAAAGAGACCCAGTACTTC. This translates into CASSAGWGKETQYF.

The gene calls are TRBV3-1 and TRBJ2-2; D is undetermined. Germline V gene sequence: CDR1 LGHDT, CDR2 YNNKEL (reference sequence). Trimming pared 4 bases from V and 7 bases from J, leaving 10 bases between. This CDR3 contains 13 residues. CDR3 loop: CASSPQDLGELFF. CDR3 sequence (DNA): TGTGCCAGCAGCCCTCAAGATCTCGGGGAGCTGTTTTTT. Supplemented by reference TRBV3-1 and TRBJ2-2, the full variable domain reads DTAVSQTPKYLVTQMGNDKSIKCEQNLGHDTMYWYKQDSKKFLKIMFSYNNKELIINETVPNRFSPKSPDKAHLNLHINSLELGDSAVYFCASSPQDLGELFFGEGSRLTVL.

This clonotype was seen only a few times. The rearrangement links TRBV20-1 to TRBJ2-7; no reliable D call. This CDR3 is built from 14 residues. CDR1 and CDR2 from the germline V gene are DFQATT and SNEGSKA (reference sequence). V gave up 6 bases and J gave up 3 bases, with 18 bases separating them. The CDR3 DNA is TGCAGTGCCCAGCGTGCCGGGCTACACTACGAGCAGTACTTC. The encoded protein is CSAQRAGLHYEQYF.

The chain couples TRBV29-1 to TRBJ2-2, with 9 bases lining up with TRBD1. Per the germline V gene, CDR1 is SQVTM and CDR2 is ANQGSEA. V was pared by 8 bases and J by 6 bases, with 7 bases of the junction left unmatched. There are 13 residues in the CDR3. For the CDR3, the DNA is TGCAGCTCCCGGGACAGGGAGGCCGGGGAGCTGTTTTTT. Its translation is CSSRDREAGELFF.

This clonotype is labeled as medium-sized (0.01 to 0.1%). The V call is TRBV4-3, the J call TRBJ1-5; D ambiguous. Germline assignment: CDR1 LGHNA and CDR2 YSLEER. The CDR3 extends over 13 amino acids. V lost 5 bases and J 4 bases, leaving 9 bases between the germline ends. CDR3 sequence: CASSSRRNQPQHF. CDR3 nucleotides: TGCGCCAGCAGCTCCAGGAGAAATCAGCCCCAGCATTTT.

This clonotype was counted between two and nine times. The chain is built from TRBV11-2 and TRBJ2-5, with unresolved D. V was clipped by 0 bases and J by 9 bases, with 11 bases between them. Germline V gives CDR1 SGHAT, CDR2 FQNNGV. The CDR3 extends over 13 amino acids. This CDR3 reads CASSLDSLGPQYF. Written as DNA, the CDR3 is TGTGCCAGCAGCTTAGATTCCTTGGGCCCCCAGTACTTC.

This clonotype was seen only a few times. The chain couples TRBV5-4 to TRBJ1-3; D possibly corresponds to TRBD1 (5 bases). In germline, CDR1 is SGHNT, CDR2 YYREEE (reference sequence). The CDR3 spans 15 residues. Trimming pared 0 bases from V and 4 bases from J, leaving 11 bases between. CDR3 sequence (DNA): TGTGCCAGCAGCTTGGGCCAGGGACGAGGAAACACCATATATTTT. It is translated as CASSLGQGRGNTIYF.

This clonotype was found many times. CDR3 DNA: TGTGCCAGCAGTCTCCTTCGGGAGGGCGAGCAGTACTTC. Translating gives CASSLLREGEQYF. V usage is TRBV6-5 and J usage is TRBJ2-7, with 8 bases aligning to TRBD2. The CDR3 has 13 amino acids. Germline CDR1 and CDR2: MNHEY and SVGAGI. V gave up 5 bases and J gave up 6 bases; unmatched junction bases: 6.

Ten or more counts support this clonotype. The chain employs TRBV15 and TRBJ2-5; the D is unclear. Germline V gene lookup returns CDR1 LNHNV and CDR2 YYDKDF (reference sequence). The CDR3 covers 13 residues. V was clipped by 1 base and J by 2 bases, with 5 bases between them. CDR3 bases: TGTGCCACCAGCAGAGGTCAGCAAGAGACCCAGTACTTC. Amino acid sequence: CATSRGQQETQYF.

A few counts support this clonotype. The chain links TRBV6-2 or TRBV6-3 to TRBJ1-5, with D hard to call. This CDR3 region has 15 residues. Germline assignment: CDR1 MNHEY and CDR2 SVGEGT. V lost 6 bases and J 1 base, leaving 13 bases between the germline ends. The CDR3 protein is CASSSGSPSNQPQHF. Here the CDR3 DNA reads TGTGCCAGCAGCTCCGGGTCTCCGAGCAATCAGCCCCAGCATTTT.

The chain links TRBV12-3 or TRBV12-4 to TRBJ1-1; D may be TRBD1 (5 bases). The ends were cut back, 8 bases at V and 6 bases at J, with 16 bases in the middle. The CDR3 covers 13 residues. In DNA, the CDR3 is TGTGCCAGCGGGGTTTTCCGAGGGGCTGAAGCTTTCTTT. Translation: CASGVFRGAEAFF.

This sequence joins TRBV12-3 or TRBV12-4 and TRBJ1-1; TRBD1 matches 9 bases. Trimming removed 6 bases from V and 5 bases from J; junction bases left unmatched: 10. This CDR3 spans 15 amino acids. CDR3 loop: CASSPTQGASTEAFF. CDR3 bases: TGTGCCAGCAGCCCTACACAGGGGGCGAGTACTGAAGCTTTCTTT.

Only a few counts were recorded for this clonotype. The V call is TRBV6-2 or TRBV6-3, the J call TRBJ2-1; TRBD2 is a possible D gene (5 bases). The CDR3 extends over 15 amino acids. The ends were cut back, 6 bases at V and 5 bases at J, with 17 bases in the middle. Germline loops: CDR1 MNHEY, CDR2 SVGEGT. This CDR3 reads CASSESGHRDNEQFF. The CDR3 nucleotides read TGTGCCAGCAGCGAAAGCGGTCATCGGGACAATGAGCAGTTCTTC.

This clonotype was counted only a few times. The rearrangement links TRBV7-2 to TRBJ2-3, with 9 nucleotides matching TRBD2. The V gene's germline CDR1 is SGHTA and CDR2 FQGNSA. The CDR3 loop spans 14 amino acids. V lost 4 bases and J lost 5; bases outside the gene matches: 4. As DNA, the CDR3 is TGTGCCAGCAGCTCAAGACTAGCGGAAGATACGCAGTATTTT. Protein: CASSSRLAEDTQYF.